This record covers a single T cell receptor (beta chain). Its antigen is currently unknown. TCRdb reanalysed the 5' RACE reads using MiXCR and keeps one entry per CDR3 protein. The table has hundreds of thousands of distinct CDR3 sequences, roughly 13% seen once; the top ten hold around 6.8%. The entry originates in a study of CD8 T cells in ankylosing spondylitis. Study results and caveats: Ankylosing spondylitis blood seemed to carry a telltale TCR beta motif made of fewer than ten highly homologous variants.

CDR1 MNHNS and CDR2 SASEGT come from the germline V gene. There are 16 residues in the CDR3. The trim removed 5 bases at V and 4 bases at J, leaving 11 bases unmatched. V usage is TRBV6-1 and J usage is TRBJ2-1; TRBD2 agrees at 7 bases. The clonotype comes from a male donor with ankylosing spondylitis. The specimen was blood, either unsorted or a sorted T cell fraction (not recorded which). In DNA form, the CDR3 reads TGTGCCAGCAGTCGACCTCCCGGACTAGTATACAATGAGCAGTTCTTC. It is translated as CASSRPPGLVYNEQFF.